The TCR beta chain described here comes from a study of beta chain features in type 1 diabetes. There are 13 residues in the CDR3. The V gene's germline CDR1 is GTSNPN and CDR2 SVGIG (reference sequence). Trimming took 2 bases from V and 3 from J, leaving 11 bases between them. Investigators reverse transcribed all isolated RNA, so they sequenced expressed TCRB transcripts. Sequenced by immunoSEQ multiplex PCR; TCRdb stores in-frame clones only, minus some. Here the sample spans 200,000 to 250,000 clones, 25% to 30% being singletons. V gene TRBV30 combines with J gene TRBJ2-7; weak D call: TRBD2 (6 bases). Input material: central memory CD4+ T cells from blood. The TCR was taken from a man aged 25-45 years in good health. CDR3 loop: CAWSRGDFYEQYF. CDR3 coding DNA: TGTGCCTGGAGTAGAGGGGACTTCTACGAGCAGTACTTC.